Included here is one T cell receptor beta chain sequence, with context. Its antigen is not known. This specimen comes from a study of T-cell memory formation after mild COVID-19. Study summary: There were largely donor-specific TCR clusters.

Via MiXCR, TCRdb re-called the 5' RACE reads, giving one row per CDR3 protein. The data contain 400,000 or so distinct CDR3 sequences, approximately 21% of them seen just once; the ten biggest clones take up about an eighth. The CDR3 sequence is 13 residues long. From germline, CDR1 is KGHDR and CDR2 SFDVKD. With 1 base removed from V and 7 bases from J, the gap between germline ends came to 9 bases. Whole-study findings and limits: Of the contracting clones, CD4+ ones lay mainly in CM and EM, and CD8+ ones in EMRA.

Specimen: PBMCs or a T cell subset sorted from them (not recorded which). The V gene is TRBV24-1, the J gene TRBJ1-2; D unclear. The source of this sequence is an adult woman who had mild COVID-19 (a few samples of this study predate the infection). Cell type and time point are not known. The CDR3 sequence is CATSDFDQSGYTF. CDR3 coding DNA: TGTGCCACCAGTGATTTCGATCAAAGTGGCTACACCTTC.